This TCR beta chain was recorded in a study of CD8 T cells in Susac syndrome. Roughly 0.45 to 1 ug RNA was reverse transcribed with random hexamers. It was immunoSEQ multiplex PCR that amplified TCR beta CDR3 across 54 Vbeta and 13 Jbeta. Via MiXCR, TCRdb re-called the immunoSEQ multiplex PCR reads, giving one row per CDR3 protein. The table has around 150,000 distinct CDR3 sequences, 85% to 95% seen once. This clonotype was found a few times. The antigen is undetermined. The germline CDR1 and CDR2 sequences are LGHDT and YNNKEL (reference sequence). The length of the CDR3 is 14 residues. V was shortened by 3 bases and J by 12 bases, with 20 bases between the two germline ends. It was negative isolation that provided the CD8+ and CD4+ T cells, whereas TEMRA cells were enriched by FACS. Study-level findings and limits: As acknowledged by the study, its TCR sequencing and HLA analysis included a relatively small number of individuals.

This chain uses TRBV3-1 with TRBJ2-5; D possibly matches TRBD1 or TRBD2 (6 bases each). The sequence came from a human donor in good health. Sequenced input: CD4+ T cells from PBMCs. CDR3 coding DNA: TGTGCCAGCAGCCAGGACGTGGCGTCGAGGGGGGAGTACTTC. Translated, it gives CASSQDVASRGEYF.